This entry concerns a single T cell receptor beta chain. The data are from a study of blood T cell repertoires in COVID-19. Overall study: The origin of the acute and convalescent COVID-19 samples was the United States, Italy and Spain. T cells, B-cell-depleted T cells, or PBMCs supplied cDNA or gDNA.

V lost 2 bases, J lost 7 bases, and 8 bases stayed unmatched. The CDR3 contains 14 residues. The germline CDR1 and CDR2 sequences are GTSNPN and SVGIG (reference sequence). Authors' analysis steps: Estimated nucleated cell counts came from reference gene primer amplification. Sequencing was performed with immunoSEQ multiplex PCR; in TCRdb, only in-frame clones are kept and a portion is missing. That table gives V, J and clone size, and the DNA gave D and trimming. The data show about 140,000 clones, roughly nine tenths seen once. The sequencing sample was made of peripheral blood. The receptor was isolated from a human donor in a cohort sampled during active COVID-19. The V call is TRBV30, the J call TRBJ1-5; 7 bases map to TRBD1. The CDR3 DNA reads as TGTGCCTGGAGTTCTACAGGGGAAGACCAGCCCCAGCATTTT. It codes for CAWSSTGEDQPQHF.